This entry lists 27 T cell receptor beta chains sequenced from one sample in a study of cytomegalovirus exposure and HLA in healthy donors. In the PCR, 60 Vbeta and 13 Jbeta primers were used. Data came from immunoSEQ multiplex PCR; TCRdb stores just in-frame clones and leaves some out. Counted here are roughly 110,000 clones, 60% to 85% occurring once; the ten biggest clones make up around 3%. The sample taken for sequencing was PBMCs. These receptors all come from a male donor in good health and CMV-seropositive.

This clone has only a few counts. J is TRBJ2-2 and V is TRBV27, with 7 bases identical to TRBD2. Looked up from germline, CDR1 is MNHEY and CDR2 is SMNVEV (reference sequence). J was trimmed by 6 bases and V by 2 bases; bases with no gene match: 3. This CDR3 contains 14 residues. CDR3 amino acids: CASSLTREAGELFF. The CDR3 region has the DNA TGTGCCAGCAGTTTAACCCGGGAGGCCGGGGAGCTGTTTTTT.

The chain links TRBV5-5 to TRBJ1-5, with 7 bases fitting TRBD1. After removal of 4 bases from V and 3 bases from J, the junction contained 10 bases not matched to a gene. This CDR3 has 16 amino acids. The germline V gene has CDR1 SGHKS and CDR2 YYEKEE (reference sequence). CDR3 nucleotides: TGTGCCAGCAGCGTCCGGGACAGTGAACACAATCAGCCCCAGCATTTT. Protein: CASSVRDSEHNQPQHF.

The V and J genes are TRBV7-3 and TRBJ1-1; the match to TRBD1 covers 7 bases. V dropped 3 bases and J dropped 4; count of bases not matched to a gene: 5. The length of the CDR3 is 14 residues. Germline CDR1 is SGHTA and CDR2 is FQGTGA. The CDR3 DNA follows: TGTGCCAGCAGCTTCGGAGGGACAGCCACTGAAGCTTTCTTT. Its translation: CASSFGGTATEAFF.

This rearrangement joins TRBV4-1 to TRBJ2-6, with unresolved D. The CDR3 runs to 16 residues. Trimming removed 0 bases from V and 0 bases from J, with 6 bases in between. CDR1 is MGHRA, CDR2 YSYEKL, per germline. CDR3 region: CASSQDSSSGANVLTF. The CDR3 bases are TGCGCCAGCAGCCAAGATTCCAGCTCTGGGGCCAACGTCCTGACTTTC.

V usage is TRBV27 and J usage is TRBJ1-3; D remains ambiguous. This CDR3 is built from 15 residues. Germline-derived CDR1 and CDR2 are MNHEY and SMNVEV (reference sequence). The V end was cut by 5 bases, the J end by 0 bases, with 11 bases between. The CDR3 here is CASSPRGNSGNTIYF. CDR3 in DNA: TGTGCCAGCAGTCCCAGAGGGAACTCTGGAAACACCATATATTTT.

The chain joins TRBV7-2 to TRBJ2-4, with D possibly being TRBD2 (5 bases). V dropped 5 bases and J dropped 0 bases, with 14 bases sitting between them. CDR1 SGHTA and CDR2 FQGNSA come from the germline V gene. The CDR3 totals 16 residues. The CDR3 region is CASSPRAALAKNIQYF. CDR3 sequence (DNA): TGTGCCAGCAGCCCTAGAGCGGCACTAGCCAAAAACATTCAGTACTTC.

V usage is TRBV19 and J usage is TRBJ2-7; TRBD2 matches 7 bases. V lost 7 bases and J lost 6; bases outside the gene matches: 15. Germline lookup yields CDR1 LNHDA and CDR2 SQIVND (reference sequence). CDR3 length: 15 amino acids. CDR3 region: CASTPGLSPGGEQYF. The DNA for the CDR3 is TGTGCCAGTACCCCCGGCCTGAGCCCGGGGGGCGAGCAGTACTTC.

Note on this clone: One end of the junction does not line up with germline, which may come from a read error. V is TRBV6-5 and J is TRBJ1-5; D possibly corresponds to TRBD1 (6 bases). Germline CDR1 and CDR2: MNHEY and SVGAGI. CDR3 size: 15 residues. The CDR3 DNA is TGTGCCAGCAGCCACGCGGGGGCGTACGATCAGCCCCAGAATTTT. This sequence encodes CASSHAGAYDQPQNF.

There are a few counts of this clone. The V and J genes are TRBV5-6 and TRBJ1-1; D may be TRBD1 (5 bases). CDR3 size: 14 residues. The germline V gene encodes CDR1 SGHDT and CDR2 YYEEEE. Trimming removed 0 bases from V and 0 bases from J, with 6 bases in between. In DNA, the CDR3 is TGTGCCAGCAGCTTGGACAGGCTGAACACTGAAGCTTTCTTT. Its translation is CASSLDRLNTEAFF.

The genes are TRBV7-3 and TRBJ2-7; 7 nucleotides line up with TRBD2. CDR3 length: 14 residues. After removal of 5 bases from V and 5 bases from J, the junction contained 9 bases not matched to a gene. Germline V gene sequence: CDR1 SGHTA, CDR2 FQGTGA. The CDR3 here is CASSLMGGVDEQYF. CDR3 in DNA: TGTGCCAGCAGCCTAATGGGGGGGGTAGACGAGCAGTACTTC. The variable domain in full, completed from reference TRBV7-3 and TRBJ2-7, reads GAGVSQTPSNKVTEKGKYVELRCDPISGHTALYWYRQSLGQGPEFLIYFQGTGAADDSGLPNDRFFAVRPEGSVSTLKIQRTERGDSAVYLCASSLMGGVDEQYFGPGTRLTVT.

This chain links TRBV9 with TRBJ2-1, with a tentative D call TRBD1 (5 bases). The CDR3 runs 14 residues. CDR1 SGDLS and CDR2 YYNGEE come from the germline V gene. The germline V and J ends were trimmed by 3 bases and 6 bases, with 13 bases remaining between them. The CDR3 spells CASSEDGASNEQFF. The CDR3 DNA reads TGTGCCAGCAGCGAGGATGGGGCTTCCAATGAGCAGTTCTTC.

As DNA, the CDR3 is TGTGCCAGCAGTTACACCAGGGGAGGCAATCAGCCCCAGCATTTT. Translation: CASSYTRGGNQPQHF. V and J are TRBV6-5 and TRBJ1-5, with D perhaps TRBD1 (6 bases). V was cut by 2 bases and J by 2 bases, with 10 bases left in between. The CDR3 has 15 residues. Germline CDR1 is MNHEY and CDR2 is SVGAGI.

The chain recombines TRBV25-1 with TRBJ2-3; D is possibly TRBD1 (6 bases). V lost 0 bases, J lost 0 bases, and 10 bases lay in between. Per germline, CDR1 MGHDK and CDR2 SYGVNS. The length of the CDR3 is 16 residues. In DNA form, the CDR3 reads TGTGCCAGCAGTGAATACGCCAGGGGCAGCACAGATACGCAGTATTTT. Encoded protein: CASSEYARGSTDTQYF. Full variable domain (rest looked up from reference TRBV25-1 and TRBJ2-3): EADIYQTPRYLVIGTGKKITLECSQTMGHDKMYWYQQDPGMELHLIHYSYGVNSTEKGDLSSESTVSRIRTEHFPLTLESARPSHTSQYLCASSEYARGSTDTQYFGPGTRLTVL.

The genes are TRBV27 and TRBJ2-1; 13 bases fit TRBD2. This CDR3 region has 14 residues. The V gene's germline CDR1 is MNHEY and CDR2 SMNVEV (reference sequence). V was clipped by 6 bases and J by 15 bases; unmatched bases: 11. Here the CDR3 DNA reads TGTGCCAGCAGCCTGGGACTAGCGGGGAGCCCTCCGTTCTTC. This sequence encodes CASSLGLAGSPPFF.

V and J are TRBV9 and TRBJ2-3, with 9 bases aligning to TRBD2. CDR1 SGDLS and CDR2 YYNGEE come from the germline V gene. The V and J ends lost 7 bases and 0 bases, in that order; junction bases with no gene match: 6. The CDR3 extends over 15 amino acids. CDR3 amino acids: CASGASGDSTDTQYF. CDR3 sequence (DNA): TGTGCCAGCGGCGCTAGCGGGGATAGCACAGATACGCAGTATTTT.

This chain links TRBV30 with TRBJ2-6; maybe TRBD1 (6 bases). Looked up from germline, CDR1 is GTSNPN and CDR2 is SVGIG (reference sequence). V gave up 4 bases and J gave up 0 bases, with 13 bases separating them. The CDR3 runs 16 residues. The CDR3 DNA reads TGTGCCTGGATGTACAGGGCGGACTCTGGGGCCAACGTCCTGACTTTC. It translates to CAWMYRADSGANVLTF.

This chain connects TRBV9 to TRBJ2-2; D possibly corresponds to TRBD2 (5 bases). Trimming removed 1 base from V and 8 bases from J, with 15 bases in between. In germline, CDR1 is SGDLS, CDR2 YYNGEE. This CDR3 has 15 residues. CDR3 in amino acids: CASSVSGFNGGELFF. The CDR3 coding sequence is TGTGCCAGCAGCGTATCGGGATTCAATGGTGGGGAGCTGTTTTTT. Filled out from reference TRBV9 and TRBJ2-2, the complete variable domain reads DSGVTQTPKHLITATGQRVTLRCSPRSGDLSVYWYQQSLDQGLQFLIQYYNGEERAKGNILERFSAQQFPDLHSELNLSSLELGDSALYFCASSVSGFNGGELFFGEGSRLTVL.

J is TRBJ2-1 and V is TRBV11-3, with 7 bases matching TRBD2. Per germline, CDR1 SGHNT and CDR2 YENEEA. The CDR3 is 15 residues long. Germline trimming cut 6 bases from V and 8 bases from J; bases unmatched to any gene: 13. The CDR3 sequence: CASSLEGRESDEQFF. CDR3 sequence (DNA): TGTGCCAGCAGTCTAGAAGGGCGGGAGTCGGATGAGCAGTTCTTC.

This clone was seen just once. The J gene is TRBJ2-7, the V gene TRBV19, with 8 bases that match TRBD2. CDR1 and CDR2 (germline): LNHDA, SQIVND (reference sequence). The CDR3 has 13 residues. V shed 5 bases, J shed 6 bases, and the junction held 6 bases outside the gene matches. The DNA of the CDR3 is TGTGCCAGTAGTTATGGCGGGAGGCGCGAGCAGTACTTC. It specifies CASSYGGRREQYF. Full variable domain (remainder filled in from reference TRBV19 and TRBJ2-7): DGGITQSPKYLFRKEGQNVTLSCEQNLNHDAMYWYRQDPGQGLRLIYYSQIVNDFQKGDIAEGYSVSREKKESFPLTVTSAQKNPTAFYLCASSYGGRREQYFGPGTRLTVT.

This chain connects TRBV18 to TRBJ2-1; 12 nucleotides line up with TRBD2. The ends lost 6 bases at V and 5 bases at J; junction bases unmatched: 5. Germline values: CDR1 KGHSH, CDR2 LQKENI. CDR3 length equals 15 residues. The CDR3 bases are TGTGCCAGCTCTCCAGGACTAGCGGGGAACAATGAGCAGTTCTTC. As protein: CASSPGLAGNNEQFF.

This chain uses TRBV2 with TRBJ2-3; D might be TRBD2 (6 bases). V lost 6 bases and J 2 bases, leaving 12 bases between the germline ends. The CDR3 sequence is 14 residues long. Looked up from germline, CDR1 is SNHLY and CDR2 is FYNNEI. The CDR3 loop reads CASREGSNTDTQYF. The CDR3 region has the DNA TGTGCCAGCAGGGAGGGTTCGAACACAGATACGCAGTATTTT. The variable domain in full, with the rest retrieved from reference TRBV2 and TRBJ2-3, is EPEVTQTPSHQVTQMGQEVILRCVPISNHLYFYWYRQILGQKVEFLVSFYNNEISEKSEIFDDQFSVERPDGSNFTLKIRSTKLEDSAMYFCASREGSNTDTQYFGPGTRLTVL.

This clone was counted at least ten times. CDR3 nucleotide sequence: TGCGCCAGCAGCCAACGGACAGGGCGGTACGAGCAGTACTTC. Encoded protein: CASSQRTGRYEQYF. This chain joins TRBV4-1 and TRBJ2-7, with 8 nucleotides matching TRBD1. The J segment lost 4 bases and the V segment lost 2 bases, leaving 4 bases of the junction unmatched. The CDR3 extends over 14 amino acids. CDR1 is MGHRA, CDR2 YSYEKL, per germline.

The chain carries TRBV6-5 and TRBJ2-3, with 7 positions matching TRBD1. The CDR3 loop spans 15 amino acids. V gave up 2 bases and J gave up 5 bases; unmatched junction bases: 7. Germline V lookup: CDR1 MNHEY, CDR2 SVGAGI. The CDR3 DNA is TGTGCCAGCAGTTACAGACAGGGTGGGGGAGATACGCAGTATTTT. Translation: CASSYRQGGGDTQYF.

The CDR3 loop is CAISGLGGAGELFF. The CDR3 nucleotides are TGTGCCATCAGTGGGTTGGGGGGAGCTGGGGAGCTGTTTTTT. J is TRBJ2-2 and V is TRBV10-3; the D gene is possibly TRBD2 (6 bases). Germline CDR1 reads ENHRY; CDR2 reads SYGVKD. The CDR3 length is 14 residues. V lost 4 bases and J 8 bases, leaving 14 bases between the germline ends.

V usage is TRBV19 and J usage is TRBJ1-5; D remains unclear. Looked up from germline, CDR1 is LNHDA and CDR2 is SQIVND (reference sequence). V was clipped by 4 bases and J by 0 bases, with 7 bases between them. This CDR3 is 14 amino acids long. CDR3 nucleotides: TGTGCCAGTAGTACCACAAGTAGCAATCAGCCCCAGCATTTT. It encodes CASSTTSSNQPQHF.

This chain uses TRBV5-1 with TRBJ2-7; D might be TRBD1 (5 bases). Germline-derived CDR1 and CDR2 are SGHRS and YFSETQ. V lost 0 bases to trimming and J lost 2 bases, with 12 bases between them. The CDR3 loop spans 15 amino acids. CDR3: CASSLEGVVPYEQYF. CDR3 sequence (DNA): TGCGCCAGCAGCTTGGAAGGGGTCGTTCCCTACGAGCAGTACTTC.

The V call is TRBV4-2, the J call TRBJ2-7, with 8 bases aligning to TRBD1. Germline V gene lookup returns CDR1 LGHNA and CDR2 YNFKEQ. The trim removed 0 bases at V and 4 bases at J, leaving 5 bases unmatched. This CDR3 has 15 residues. This CDR3 reads CASSQDLGQVYEQYF. The CDR3, as DNA: TGTGCCAGCAGCCAAGATCTGGGACAGGTTTACGAGCAGTACTTC.